This section outlines one T cell receptor beta chain sequence together with its context. Per the germline V gene, CDR1 is MNHEY and CDR2 is SVGAGI. The CDR3 totals 12 residues. V dropped 5 bases and J dropped 7 bases, with 11 bases sitting between them. The data derive from a study of cytomegalovirus exposure and HLA in healthy donors. The PCR was carried out with 60 Vbeta primers and 13 Jbeta primers. Libraries were prepared by immunoSEQ multiplex PCR; TCRdb keeps only in-frame clonotypes and omits some of them. With about 200,000 clones in the sample, the ten largest clones hold 6.5%. The source material was PBMCs. The TCR originated in a man aged 30 to 39 in good health and CMV-seronegative. The chain is built from TRBV6-5 and TRBJ2-5; D is perhaps TRBD2 (6 bases). The CDR3, as DNA: TGTGCCAGCAGTCCCGGGGGAGCGACCCAGTACTTC. Translated, it gives CASSPGGATQYF.